Listed below are T cell receptor beta chains from one sample, sequenced in a study of cytomegalovirus exposure and HLA in healthy donors. Profiled with immunoSEQ multiplex PCR; TCRdb holds only in-frame clones, not every one. The table lists about 150,000 clones. The sample consisted of PBMCs. Receptors originate from a man younger than 45 in good health and CMV-seronegative. The CDR3 runs from the conserved cysteine through the conserved F or W. The D gene is left open where the match is weak.

v_gene: TRBV6-5; j_gene: TRBJ1-5; d_gene: TRBD1; CDR3nt: TGTGCCAGCAGGGGATACACAGGGGATCAGCCCCAGCATTTT; CDR3aa: CASRGYTGDQPQHF
v_gene: TRBV18; j_gene: TRBJ2-5; d_gene: TRBD1; CDR3nt: TGTGCCAGCTCACCGGCAGACAGGGAGATACACTTC; CDR3aa: CASSPADREIHF
v_gene: TRBV6-1; j_gene: TRBJ1-6; d_gene: TRBD1; CDR3nt: TGTGCCAGCAGCGGGAAGGGGGCTGAGGTCCCCCTCCACTTT; CDR3aa: CASSGKGAEVPLHF
v_gene: TRBV11-2; j_gene: TRBJ1-2; d_gene: NA; CDR3nt: TGTGCCAGCAGCTTAAATTATGTCCTGGAGGGCTACACCTTC; CDR3aa: CASSLNYVLEGYTF
v_gene: TRBV10-3; j_gene: TRBJ2-3; d_gene: TRBD2; CDR3nt: TGTGCCATCAGTGTCGGGACTAGCGGGCGCAGTGATACGCAGTATTTT; CDR3aa: CAISVGTSGRSDTQYF
v_gene: TRBV6-6; j_gene: TRBJ2-7; d_gene: TRBD2; CDR3nt: TGTGCCAGCAGTCAAGCGGGAGGATCCTACGAGCAGTACTTC; CDR3aa: CASSQAGGSYEQYF
v_gene: TRBV2; j_gene: TRBJ2-7; d_gene: TRBD1; CDR3nt: TGTGCCAGCGTCACGGAGACAGGGTCCTACGAGCAGTACTTC; CDR3aa: CASVTETGSYEQYF
v_gene: TRBV6-5; j_gene: TRBJ1-1; d_gene: TRBD1; CDR3nt: TGTGCCAGCAGCCTCGACAGGGTTGAAGCTTTCTTT; CDR3aa: CASSLDRVEAFF
v_gene: TRBV12-5; j_gene: TRBJ2-1; d_gene: TRBD2; CDR3nt: TGTGCTAGCTCCGGGACTAGCGGGAACAATGAGCAGTTCTTC; CDR3aa: CASSGTSGNNEQFF
v_gene: TRBV6-5; j_gene: TRBJ1-1; d_gene: NA; CDR3nt: TGTGCCAGCAGCGCCGGAGGGAGCGGGAACACTGAAGCTTTCTTT; CDR3aa: CASSAGGSGNTEAFF
v_gene: TRBV4-2; j_gene: TRBJ2-3; d_gene: NA; CDR3nt: TGTGCCAGCAGCCAAGGCCTAGCCTCTTCAAATACGCAGTATTTT; CDR3aa: CASSQGLASSNTQYF
v_gene: TRBV6-6; j_gene: TRBJ2-5; d_gene: NA; CDR3nt: TGTGCCAGCAGTACGCAGGAGACCCAGTACTTC; CDR3aa: CASSTQETQYF
v_gene: TRBV4-2; j_gene: TRBJ1-3; d_gene: NA; CDR3nt: TGTGCCAGCAGCCAAGAACACCCTGGTTCTGGAAACACCATATATTTT; CDR3aa: CASSQEHPGSGNTIYF
v_gene: TRBV13; j_gene: TRBJ1-1; d_gene: NA; CDR3nt: TGTGCCAGCAGCTTCCCACGGGGGGTAAACACTGAAGCTTTCTTT; CDR3aa: CASSFPRGVNTEAFF
v_gene: TRBV7-9; j_gene: TRBJ2-1; d_gene: TRBD1; CDR3nt: TGTGCCAGCAGCTTAGCGTCAGGGGGAAGATGGCCCAATGAGCAGTTCTTC; CDR3aa: CASSLASGGRWPNEQFF
v_gene: TRBV7-2; j_gene: TRBJ1-3; d_gene: NA; CDR3nt: TGTGCCAGCAGCTTAGATTCGCAGGGGGGAAACACCATATATTTT; CDR3aa: CASSLDSQGGNTIYF
v_gene: TRBV6-1; j_gene: TRBJ1-1; d_gene: NA; CDR3nt: TGTGCCAGCCCCCAAGCCGGACTGCGTGAAGCTTTCTTT; CDR3aa: CASPQAGLREAFF
v_gene: TRBV6-1; j_gene: TRBJ2-2; d_gene: TRBD2; CDR3nt: TGTGCCAGCAGTGAGCTAAGCGGGATCGGCGGGGAGCTGTTTTTT; CDR3aa: CASSELSGIGGELFF
v_gene: TRBV27; j_gene: TRBJ2-3; d_gene: NA; CDR3nt: TGTGCCAGCAGTTTCCGTCGGACAGACCCTAGCACAGATACGCAGTATTTT; CDR3aa: CASSFRRTDPSTDTQYF
v_gene: TRBV6-1; j_gene: TRBJ2-1; d_gene: TRBD1; CDR3nt: TGTGCCAGCAGCCCCGGACAGGGGGCGAAAAATGAGCAGTTCTTC; CDR3aa: CASSPGQGAKNEQFF
v_gene: TRBV19; j_gene: TRBJ2-2; d_gene: NA; CDR3nt: TGTGCCAGTAGTACTAGGGGCGGGGAGCTGTTTTTT; CDR3aa: CASSTRGGELFF
v_gene: TRBV14; j_gene: TRBJ2-2; d_gene: NA; CDR3nt: TGTGCCAGCAGCCAACGACGGGACGGGGAGCTGTTTTTT; CDR3aa: CASSQRRDGELFF
v_gene: TRBV28; j_gene: TRBJ2-2; d_gene: NA; CDR3nt: TGTGCCAGCTTAACAGGGAACACCGGGGAGCTGTTTTTT; CDR3aa: CASLTGNTGELFF
v_gene: TRBV6-6; j_gene: TRBJ2-2; d_gene: NA; CDR3nt: TGTGCCAGCAGTTACTACAATTCGAACACCGGGGAGCTGTTTTTT; CDR3aa: CASSYYNSNTGELFF
v_gene: TRBV18; j_gene: TRBJ2-2; d_gene: NA; CDR3nt: TGTGCCAGCTCACCAGGGACACAGAACACCGGGGAGCTGTTTTTT; CDR3aa: CASSPGTQNTGELFF
v_gene: TRBV5-1; j_gene: TRBJ2-7; d_gene: NA; CDR3nt: TGCGCCAGCAGCGAGTACGGAGGGAGGTTCTCCTACGAGCAGTACTTC; CDR3aa: CASSEYGGRFSYEQYF
v_gene: TRBV5-1; j_gene: TRBJ1-5; d_gene: NA; CDR3nt: TGCGCCAGCAGCACGGAAGACAGATATAGCAATCAGCCCCAGCATTTT; CDR3aa: CASSTEDRYSNQPQHF
v_gene: TRBV11-2; j_gene: TRBJ1-2; d_gene: NA; CDR3nt: TGTGCCAGCAGCCCTCTAGGGGCTGGTATCTATGGCTACACCTTC; CDR3aa: CASSPLGAGIYGYTF
v_gene: TRBV29-1; j_gene: TRBJ1-1; d_gene: NA; CDR3nt: TGCAGCGTTCGCACCCAGGAGAACACTGAAGCTTTCTTT; CDR3aa: CSVRTQENTEAFF
v_gene: TRBV14; j_gene: TRBJ2-5; d_gene: TRBD2; CDR3nt: TGTGCCAGCAGCCAAGTTGGACTAGCAAGAGATACCCAGTACTTC; CDR3aa: CASSQVGLARDTQYF
v_gene: TRBV5-6; j_gene: TRBJ2-7; d_gene: NA; CDR3nt: TGTGCCAGCATCAGTGGGACAACCTACGAGCAGTACTTC; CDR3aa: CASISGTTYEQYF
v_gene: TRBV6-5; j_gene: TRBJ2-7; d_gene: TRBD1; CDR3nt: TGTGCCAGCAGTTACTCGGGGACAGGGCGGGACGAGCAGTACTTC; CDR3aa: CASSYSGTGRDEQYF
v_gene: TRBV4-2; j_gene: TRBJ2-1; d_gene: NA; CDR3nt: TGTGCCAGCAGCCAAGATAACAGGGTGCCGGATGAGCAGTTCTTC; CDR3aa: CASSQDNRVPDEQFF